Listed below are T cell receptor beta chains from one sample, sequenced in a study of CD8 T cells in ankylosing spondylitis. TCRdb used MiXCR to reprocess the 5' RACE reads, holding one entry per CDR3 protein. The sample lists 180,000 or so distinct CDR3 sequences, more than 9% occurring once. Material for sequencing was blood, either unsorted or a sorted T cell fraction (not recorded which). These receptors all stem from a male donor with ankylosing spondylitis or in good health (not recorded which). Both conserved end residues are part of each CDR3. D genes are given only for firm matches. Expanded clones are given a class, and other clones once, few, many or no size at all.

j_gene: TRBJ2-1
v_gene: TRBV2
abundance: many
d_gene: NA
CDR3nt: TGTGCCAGCAGTCCAAGGTGGCAACAAGTAATCAATGAGCAGTTCTTC
CDR3aa: CASSPRWQQVINEQFF

j_gene: TRBJ2-1
v_gene: TRBV4-1
abundance: few
d_gene: TRBD2
CDR3nt: TGCGCCAGCAGCCAATTTCTAGCGGGAGCTGGTGAGCAGTTCTTC
CDR3aa: CASSQFLAGAGEQFF

j_gene: TRBJ2-7
v_gene: TRBV4-3
abundance: NA
d_gene: NA
CDR3nt: TGCGCCAGCAGCCAAGAAGGACGTAGCTCCTACGAGCAGTACTTC
CDR3aa: CASSQEGRSSYEQYF

j_gene: TRBJ1-2
v_gene: TRBV24-1
abundance: many
d_gene: NA
CDR3nt: TGTGCCACCAGTGAGACAGAGAACTATGGCTACACCTTC
CDR3aa: CATSETENYGYTF

j_gene: TRBJ1-3
v_gene: TRBV20-1
abundance: many
d_gene: TRBD1
CDR3nt: TGCAGTGCTAGAGGACAGGGCCCGCTAAACTCTGGAAACACCATATATTTT
CDR3aa: CSARGQGPLNSGNTIYF

j_gene: TRBJ2-5
v_gene: TRBV5-1
abundance: few
d_gene: NA
CDR3nt: TGCGCCAGCAGCTCGGCCCCCAACCGGGACGGTGGTGGACAGACCCAGTACTTC
CDR3aa: CASSSAPNRDGGGQTQYF

j_gene: TRBJ2-5
v_gene: TRBV12-3/TRBV12-4
abundance: many
d_gene: NA
CDR3nt: TGTGCCTGCCGACTGCGGCCCCAAGAGACCCAGTACTTC
CDR3aa: CACRLRPQETQYF

j_gene: TRBJ1-1
v_gene: TRBV7-9
abundance: NA
d_gene: NA
CDR3nt: TGTGCCAGCAGCCAATTGGCGGGCGGCGGCACTGAAGCTTTCTTT
CDR3aa: CASSQLAGGGTEAFF

j_gene: TRBJ1-4
v_gene: TRBV9
abundance: many
d_gene: NA
CDR3nt: TGTGCCAGCAGCGAAGGCGTGCAGTCAACTAATGAAAAACTGTTTTTT
CDR3aa: CASSEGVQSTNEKLFF

j_gene: TRBJ2-7
v_gene: TRBV7-6
abundance: NA
d_gene: NA
CDR3nt: TGTGCCAGCAGCTTAAACGCAGGGTCAACTTACGAGCAGTACTTC
CDR3aa: CASSLNAGSTYEQYF

j_gene: TRBJ1-2
v_gene: TRBV11-2
abundance: many
d_gene: NA
CDR3nt: TGTGCCAGCAGCTTAGATACGGGGGGTGGCTACACCTTC
CDR3aa: CASSLDTGGGYTF

j_gene: TRBJ2-1
v_gene: TRBV14
abundance: NA
d_gene: TRBD1
CDR3nt: TGTGCCAGCAGCCAAGATGGGACAGGGGCGTCCAATGAGCAGTTCTTC
CDR3aa: CASSQDGTGASNEQFF

j_gene: TRBJ1-5
v_gene: TRBV11-2
abundance: few
d_gene: NA
CDR3nt: TGTGCCAGCAGCTTATGGGGTAATCAGCCCCAGCATTTT
CDR3aa: CASSLWGNQPQHF

j_gene: TRBJ2-1
v_gene: TRBV10-3
abundance: NA
d_gene: NA
CDR3nt: TGTGCCATCACTGAGGCTAGCGCTTACAATGAGCAGTTCTTC
CDR3aa: CAITEASAYNEQFF

j_gene: TRBJ2-7
v_gene: TRBV6-5
abundance: many
d_gene: TRBD2
CDR3nt: TGTGCCAGCAGTTACTCGGGGCTAGCGGGGACAAAAAAGAGGGAGCAGTACTTC
CDR3aa: CASSYSGLAGTKKREQYF

j_gene: TRBJ2-1
v_gene: TRBV29-1
abundance: few
d_gene: NA
CDR3nt: TGCAGCGTTGAAGATGGAAAGGGCGCCTACAATGAGCAGTTCTTC
CDR3aa: CSVEDGKGAYNEQFF

j_gene: TRBJ1-2
v_gene: TRBV27
abundance: many
d_gene: NA
CDR3nt: TGTGCCAGCAGTTTATCTGCAGGAACTAACTATGGCTACACCTTC
CDR3aa: CASSLSAGTNYGYTF

j_gene: TRBJ2-5
v_gene: TRBV12-3/TRBV12-4
abundance: many
d_gene: TRBD2
CDR3nt: TGTGCCAGCAGTTTCAGCGGGGGAGAGACCCAGTACTTC
CDR3aa: CASSFSGGETQYF

j_gene: TRBJ1-1
v_gene: TRBV12-3/TRBV12-4
abundance: many
d_gene: TRBD1
CDR3nt: TGTGCCAGCAGTTTAGGAGGGGGCATGGGGATGAACACTGAAGCTTTCTTT
CDR3aa: CASSLGGGMGMNTEAFF

j_gene: TRBJ2-3
v_gene: TRBV28
abundance: many
d_gene: TRBD2
CDR3nt: TGTGCCAGCAGGGGCTCCGGGGGGGCCGCAGATACGCAGTATTTT
CDR3aa: CASRGSGGAADTQYF

j_gene: TRBJ2-5
v_gene: TRBV15
abundance: few
d_gene: NA
CDR3nt: TGTGCCACCAGCAGAGATAATACGGGGTACCAAGAGACCCAGTACTTC
CDR3aa: CATSRDNTGYQETQYF

j_gene: TRBJ1-2
v_gene: TRBV5-6
abundance: many
d_gene: TRBD1
CDR3nt: TGTGCCAGCAGCCTATTGGGACAGGACGGTGGCTACACCTTC
CDR3aa: CASSLLGQDGGYTF

j_gene: TRBJ2-7
v_gene: TRBV4-1
abundance: many
d_gene: NA
CDR3nt: TGCGCCAGCAGCCACCAGGGTTCTGGTCGCGAGCAGTACTTC
CDR3aa: CASSHQGSGREQYF

j_gene: TRBJ2-3
v_gene: TRBV5-1
abundance: NA
d_gene: NA
CDR3nt: TGCGCCAGCAGCCAGCTCTCAGGAAGCACAGATACGCAGTATTTT
CDR3aa: CASSQLSGSTDTQYF

j_gene: TRBJ2-4
v_gene: TRBV5-5
abundance: NA
d_gene: NA
CDR3nt: TGTGCCAGCAGCCCTGATCTAGCCAAAAACATTCAGTACTTC
CDR3aa: CASSPDLAKNIQYF

j_gene: TRBJ2-3
v_gene: TRBV5-1
abundance: many
d_gene: TRBD2
CDR3nt: TGCGCCAGTGCACTAGCGGGCACAGATACGCAGTATTTT
CDR3aa: CASALAGTDTQYF

j_gene: TRBJ1-5
v_gene: TRBV12-3/TRBV12-4
abundance: NA
d_gene: NA
CDR3nt: TGTGCCAGCAGTTTAGCGATGCAGGCCAATCAGCCCCAGCATTTT
CDR3aa: CASSLAMQANQPQHF

j_gene: TRBJ2-7
v_gene: TRBV4-2
abundance: NA
d_gene: NA
CDR3nt: TGTGCCAGCAGCCAAGAACGTGGGAGGCGGTACGAGCAGTACTTC
CDR3aa: CASSQERGRRYEQYF

j_gene: TRBJ2-5
v_gene: TRBV5-1
abundance: many
d_gene: NA
CDR3nt: TGCGCCAGCAGCTTGGGACAGGAAGAGACCCAGTACTTC
CDR3aa: CASSLGQEETQYF

j_gene: TRBJ1-6
v_gene: TRBV5-1
abundance: few
d_gene: TRBD1
CDR3nt: TGCGCCAGCAGCCTAAGTGTGGGACAGGGGGATTCACCCCTCCACTTT
CDR3aa: CASSLSVGQGDSPLHF

j_gene: TRBJ2-5
v_gene: TRBV24-1
abundance: many
d_gene: TRBD1
CDR3nt: TGTGCCACCAGTGCTGGGACAGGGGGTAAAGAGACCCAGTACTTC
CDR3aa: CATSAGTGGKETQYF

j_gene: TRBJ1-2
v_gene: TRBV27
abundance: many
d_gene: NA
CDR3nt: TGTGCCAGCAGTTCAGGCTATGGCTACACCTTC
CDR3aa: CASSSGYGYTF

j_gene: TRBJ2-1
v_gene: TRBV2
abundance: many
d_gene: TRBD2
CDR3nt: TGTGCCGTCGGGACTAGCGGGCCCTACAATGAGCAGTTCTTC
CDR3aa: CAVGTSGPYNEQFF

j_gene: TRBJ2-5
v_gene: TRBV3-1
abundance: many
d_gene: NA
CDR3nt: TGTGCCAGCAGCCGCACGGGGGCAGGAAAGACCCAGTACTTC
CDR3aa: CASSRTGAGKTQYF

j_gene: TRBJ2-3
v_gene: TRBV11-2
abundance: few
d_gene: TRBD2
CDR3nt: TGTGCCAGCAGCTTGAAGGCGGTAGCGGGGGCCCCTAGTTATACGCAGTATTTT
CDR3aa: CASSLKAVAGAPSYTQYF

j_gene: TRBJ2-2
v_gene: TRBV6-5
abundance: many
d_gene: NA
CDR3nt: TGTGCCAGCAGGAGGGACACCGGGGAGCTGTTTTTT
CDR3aa: CASRRDTGELFF

j_gene: TRBJ2-5
v_gene: TRBV12-3/TRBV12-4
abundance: many
d_gene: NA
CDR3nt: TGTGCCAGCAGTTCATCACGAGAGACCCAGTACTTC
CDR3aa: CASSSSRETQYF

j_gene: TRBJ2-2
v_gene: TRBV18
abundance: NA
d_gene: NA
CDR3nt: TGTGCCAGCTCACCAGGAGCCTCGAACACCGGGGAGCTGTTTTTT
CDR3aa: CASSPGASNTGELFF

j_gene: TRBJ2-3
v_gene: TRBV20-1
abundance: NA
d_gene: NA
CDR3nt: TGCAGTGCCAAAGGGGGGTTCCTCACAGATACGCAGTATTTT
CDR3aa: CSAKGGFLTDTQYF

j_gene: TRBJ2-1
v_gene: TRBV12-3/TRBV12-4
abundance: many
d_gene: NA
CDR3nt: TGTGCCAGCAAAGGGGGAGATGAGCAGTTCTTC
CDR3aa: CASKGGDEQFF

j_gene: TRBJ1-6
v_gene: TRBV6-5
abundance: few
d_gene: TRBD1
CDR3nt: TGTGCCAGCAGTTCCTCCGGACAGGGATATAATTCACCCCTCCACTTT
CDR3aa: CASSSSGQGYNSPLHF

j_gene: TRBJ1-1
v_gene: TRBV14
abundance: NA
d_gene: TRBD1
CDR3nt: TGTGCCAGCAGCCAAAGAAGGGACAGCGAAGCTTTCTTT
CDR3aa: CASSQRRDSEAFF

j_gene: TRBJ2-5
v_gene: TRBV20-1
abundance: many
d_gene: NA
CDR3nt: TGCAGTGCTAGAGTGTTAGGGAGAGAGACCCAGTACTTC
CDR3aa: CSARVLGRETQYF

j_gene: TRBJ1-6
v_gene: TRBV7-8
abundance: many
d_gene: NA
CDR3nt: TGTGCCAGCAGTTCGACCGGGTCTAATAATTCACCCCTCCACTTT
CDR3aa: CASSSTGSNNSPLHF

j_gene: TRBJ2-1
v_gene: TRBV6-1
abundance: many
d_gene: NA
CDR3nt: TGTGCCAGCATCTCGGCTCTAGGACAGAGTGAGCAGTTCTTC
CDR3aa: CASISALGQSEQFF

j_gene: TRBJ2-1
v_gene: TRBV12-5
abundance: NA
d_gene: TRBD2
CDR3nt: TGTGCTAGTGGTACATACCAGGGAGGGTACAATGAGCAGTTCTTC
CDR3aa: CASGTYQGGYNEQFF

j_gene: TRBJ2-3
v_gene: TRBV7-2
abundance: many
d_gene: TRBD2
CDR3nt: TGTGCCATCCCAGGGAAGCGGGGGCCCGATACGCAGTATTTT
CDR3aa: CAIPGKRGPDTQYF

j_gene: TRBJ2-7
v_gene: TRBV10-3
abundance: few
d_gene: NA
CDR3nt: TGTGCCATCAGCCCCTCCAAGGGGGTCCACCTCTCCTACGAGCAGTACTTC
CDR3aa: CAISPSKGVHLSYEQYF

j_gene: TRBJ2-3
v_gene: TRBV5-1
abundance: many
d_gene: NA
CDR3nt: TGCGCCAGCAGCTTGGGGGGCGCAGATACGCAGTATTTT
CDR3aa: CASSLGGADTQYF

j_gene: TRBJ2-1
v_gene: TRBV7-2
abundance: many
d_gene: NA
CDR3nt: TGTGCCAGCAGCCGAACACGAATTTACAATGAGCAGTTCTTC
CDR3aa: CASSRTRIYNEQFF

j_gene: TRBJ2-1
v_gene: TRBV12-3/TRBV12-4
abundance: many
d_gene: NA
CDR3nt: TGTGCCAGCAGACCAGGGGCAGTTACCTACAATGAGCAGTTCTTC
CDR3aa: CASRPGAVTYNEQFF

j_gene: TRBJ2-1
v_gene: TRBV4-1
abundance: many
d_gene: TRBD2
CDR3nt: TGCGCCAGCAGCCAAGACCCGATTACCGGGACTAGCATCGGGTACAATGAGCAGTTCTTC
CDR3aa: CASSQDPITGTSIGYNEQFF

j_gene: TRBJ2-1
v_gene: TRBV10-2
abundance: NA
d_gene: TRBD1
CDR3nt: TGCGCCAGCGGGGGTAAAGGGGGCGACTACAATGAGCAGTTCTTC
CDR3aa: CASGGKGGDYNEQFF

j_gene: TRBJ1-1
v_gene: TRBV4-3
abundance: many
d_gene: NA
CDR3nt: TGCGCCAGCAGCCAAGAGCCAGGCCAATACACTGAAGCTTTCTTT
CDR3aa: CASSQEPGQYTEAFF